What follows are 23 T cell receptor beta chains derived from one specimen sequenced in a study of cytomegalovirus exposure and HLA in healthy donors (dated by TCRdb to about 2017). Library preparation used the immunoSEQ multiplex PCR assay. For the multiplex PCR, a mixture combining 60 forward primers for TCR Vbeta segments and 13 reverse primers for TCR Jbeta segments was used. TCRdb retrieved this table from immuneACCESS and kept in-frame rearrangements only. Not all clones are present; in checked studies, unresolved V genes account for under half, and no reason is known for the remainder. The sample table records 130,000 to 150,000 clones; about 85% of these occur just once. Around 2.5% of the sample lies in the top ten. Sequencing input: PBMCs. The origin of the receptors is a boy younger than 10 in good health and CMV-seronegative.

This rearrangement joins TRBV19 to TRBJ2-1, with D unclear. Trimming took 4 bases from V and 6 from J, leaving 13 bases between them. Germline V gene lookup returns CDR1 LNHDA and CDR2 SQIVND (reference sequence). The CDR3 extends over 14 amino acids. In DNA form, the CDR3 reads TGTGCCAGTAGTACCCCCGCGAGTCCCAATGAGCAGTTCTTC. It translates to CASSTPASPNEQFF.

In its sample, this clone was seen once. The junction departs from germline at one end; a sequencing error may be responsible. The same CDR3 arises from other DNA sequences in this sample as well. V usage is TRBV9 and J usage is TRBJ1-1, with TRBD1 as a possible D gene (5 bases). The germline CDR1 and CDR2 sequences are SGDLS and YYNGEE. This CDR3 has 15 residues. The CDR3 loop is CASSVDGRGSTEAFF. CDR3 in DNA: TGTGCCAGCAGCGTAGACGGCCGGGGGTCAACTGAAGCCTTCTTT.

This clone has a handful of counts. The chain recombines TRBV5-1 with TRBJ2-3; D gene unclear. In germline, CDR1 is SGHRS, CDR2 YFSETQ. This CDR3 contains 15 residues. V dropped 5 bases and J dropped 0 bases, with 13 bases sitting between them. CDR3 region: CASRSGETSTDTQYF. CDR3 nucleotides: TGCGCCAGCAGATCCGGAGAGACTAGCACAGATACGCAGTATTTT.

The rearrangement links TRBV10-3 to TRBJ2-7; D is possibly TRBD1 (6 bases). CDR1 is ENHRY, CDR2 SYGVKD, per germline. This CDR3 is 11 amino acids long. Trimming shortened V by 5 bases and J by 7 bases, and 9 bases separated the two germline ends. Here the CDR3 reads CAISKTGEQYF. Here the CDR3 DNA reads TGTGCCATCAGTAAAACAGGGGAGCAGTACTTC.

J is TRBJ1-1 and V is TRBV27; D ambiguous. Germline V gene sequence: CDR1 MNHEY, CDR2 SMNVEV (reference sequence). Trimming left V 8 bases short and J 3 bases short, with 19 bases between. CDR3 length equals 15 residues. CDR3 in amino acids: CASGFAWQAYTEAFF. In DNA form, the CDR3 reads TGTGCCAGCGGATTTGCATGGCAGGCGTACACTGAAGCTTTCTTT.

The chain is built from TRBV12-5 and TRBJ1-2; no clear D gene. The V end lost 4 bases, the J end lost 6 bases, and 15 bases lay between the germline ends. The CDR3 contains 14 residues. Germline V gene lookup returns CDR1 LGHNT and CDR2 FRNRAP. DNA for the CDR3: TGTGCTAGTGGTTCCCAGTGGCAGACTAATGGCTACACCTTC. It yields the protein CASGSQWQTNGYTF.

The CDR3 reads CASSLVLRDTREQYF. Written as DNA, the CDR3 is TGTGCCAGCAGCCTAGTACTCCGGGACACGCGAGAGCAGTACTTC. This sequence joins TRBV7-8 and TRBJ2-7; tentative D call: TRBD1 (6 bases). The CDR3 is 15 amino acids. Germline V lookup: CDR1 SGHVS, CDR2 FQNEAQ. The ends were cut back, 5 bases at V and 7 bases at J, with 21 bases in the middle.

The chain employs TRBV7-9 and TRBJ1-2; no clear D gene. This CDR3 is built from 16 residues. Trimming pared 6 bases from V and 2 bases from J, leaving 19 bases between. Germline-derived CDR1 and CDR2 are SEHNR and FQNEAQ (reference sequence). The CDR3 loop is CASRSAEVTENYGYTF. The CDR3 DNA sequence: TGTGCCAGCAGGTCGGCGGAAGTGACGGAGAACTATGGCTACACCTTC.

The chain has TRBV4-3 and TRBJ2-7; TRBD2 agrees at 7 bases. J gave up 6 bases and V 0 bases, and 8 bases lay outside the gene matches. CDR1 is LGHNA, CDR2 YSLEER, per germline. The CDR3 has 15 amino acids. CDR3 nucleotide sequence: TGCGCCAGCAGCCAAGAATGGGGAGGGGATGCCGAGCAGTACTTC. Protein product: CASSQEWGGDAEQYF.

This sequence joins TRBV9 and TRBJ2-7, with D maybe TRBD1 (6 bases). The CDR3 length is 15 residues. CDR1 is SGDLS and CDR2 is YYNGEE in the germline V gene. The V end lost 3 bases, the J end lost 3 bases, and 16 bases lay between the germline ends. CDR3 DNA sequence: TGTGCCAGCAGCGCAAGTCAGGGGTTAGGCTACGAGCAGTACTTC. Residues: CASSASQGLGYEQYF.

In its sample, this clone was seen once. The chain joins TRBV5-1 to TRBJ2-5; weak D call: TRBD2 (6 bases). V was trimmed by 6 bases and J by 1 base, leaving 16 bases between them. The CDR3 has 15 amino acids. CDR1 and CDR2 from the germline V gene are SGHRS and YFSETQ. The CDR3 DNA reads as TGCGCCAGCATGACCAATGGCGGGACCCAAGAGACCCAGTACTTC. Its translation: CASMTNGGTQETQYF.

The chain has TRBV5-5 and TRBJ1-5; TRBD1 aligns across 8 bases. The CDR3 covers 17 residues. With V trimmed by 4 bases and J by 2 bases, 11 bases remained unmatched. CDR1 and CDR2 from the germline V gene are SGHKS and YYEKEE (reference sequence). CDR3 region: CASSPLGQGKGNQPQHF. The CDR3 DNA follows: TGTGCCAGCAGCCCCCTCGGACAGGGTAAAGGCAATCAGCCCCAGCATTTT. The variable domain in full, completed from reference TRBV5-5 and TRBJ1-5, reads DAGVTQSPTHLIKTRGQQVTLRCSPISGHKSVSWYQQVLGQGPQFIFQYYEKEERGRGNFPDRFSARQFPNYSSELNVNALLLGDSALYLCASSPLGQGKGNQPQHFGDGTRLSIL.

The V and J genes are TRBV6-5 and TRBJ2-7; TRBD1 agrees at 9 bases. Germline V CDR1 and CDR2: MNHEY, SVGAGI. The CDR3 runs 14 residues. Trimming at V came to 4 bases and at J to 3 bases, leaving 4 bases not matched to a gene. CDR3 bases: TGTGCCAGCAGTTCCCGGACAGGGGTCTACGAGCAGTACTTC. Translation gives CASSSRTGVYEQYF.

V is TRBV4-1 and J is TRBJ2-2; TRBD2 matches 11 bases. The V segment lost 3 bases and the J segment 6 bases; nucleotides outside the gene matches: 6. Germline loops: CDR1 MGHRA, CDR2 YSYEKL. The CDR3 consists of 16 residues. CDR3 in amino acids: CASSQFLAGGAGELFF. The CDR3 DNA reads TGCGCCAGCAGCCAGTTTCTAGCGGGGGGTGCCGGGGAGCTGTTTTTT.

The rearrangement links TRBV28 to TRBJ1-5, with 7 bases aligning to TRBD1. The CDR3 has 19 residues. Germline-derived CDR1 and CDR2 are MDHEN and SYDVKM. The V gene end was trimmed by 5 bases and the J gene end by 0 bases; junction bases not matched to a gene: 16. The CDR3 sequence is CASSPMSGQDQHSNQPQHF. The CDR3 nucleotides read TGTGCCAGCAGTCCCATGTCCGGACAGGACCAACATAGCAATCAGCCCCAGCATTTT.

The chain is built from TRBV6-5 and TRBJ2-7; maybe TRBD1 (6 bases). This CDR3 has 14 residues. The germline V gene encodes CDR1 MNHEY and CDR2 SVGAGI. Trimming left V 2 bases short and J 0 bases short, with 8 bases between. The CDR3 loop is CASSYRDNSYEQYF. Here the CDR3 DNA reads TGTGCCAGCAGTTACCGGGACAACTCCTACGAGCAGTACTTC.

The chain joins TRBV5-8 to TRBJ2-2, with a weak D call TRBD1 (6 bases). The CDR3 totals 15 residues. CDR1 is SGHTS and CDR2 is YDEGEE in the germline V gene. V was trimmed by 1 base and J by 5 bases, leaving 12 bases between them. Here the CDR3 DNA reads TGTGCCAGCAGCTTGAGCAGGGGCCGAACCGGGGAGCTGTTTTTT. Its translation is CASSLSRGRTGELFF.

The chain is built from TRBV5-4 and TRBJ2-7, with TRBD1 identical over 8 bases. CDR3 length: 15 residues. V was clipped by 2 bases and J by 4 bases; unmatched bases: 8. Germline CDR1 reads SGHNT; CDR2 reads YYREEE (reference sequence). The CDR3 here is CASSFTGQGNYEQYF. The CDR3 DNA follows: TGTGCCAGCAGCTTCACCGGACAGGGAAATTACGAGCAGTACTTC.

This clone is a singleton in its sample. CDR3 loop: CASRPDRLLAKNIQYF. The CDR3 DNA follows: TGTGCCAGCAGGCCCGACAGGCTACTAGCCAAAAACATTCAGTACTTC. The V and J genes are TRBV27 and TRBJ2-4, with D tentatively TRBD1 (6 bases). Germline-derived CDR1 and CDR2 are MNHEY and SMNVEV (reference sequence). V was clipped by 6 bases and J by 0 bases, with 15 bases between them. The CDR3 contains 16 residues.

J is TRBJ2-3 and V is TRBV5-1; D is perhaps TRBD2 (5 bases). The ends were cut back, 3 bases at V and 6 bases at J, with 17 bases in the middle. The CDR3 contains 15 residues. CDR1 is SGHRS and CDR2 is YFSETQ in the germline V gene. The CDR3 DNA follows: TGCGCCAGCAGCTACGGCGGGTCAGAAGGGGATACGCAGTATTTT. It codes for CASSYGGSEGDTQYF.

The chain joins TRBV28 to TRBJ2-3; 7 bases agree with TRBD2. The CDR3 is 16 amino acids. Germline values: CDR1 MDHEN, CDR2 SYDVKM. V shed 6 bases and J 2 bases; nucleotides not matched to a gene: 11. This CDR3 reads CASSWGGAVPTDTQYF. In nucleotides, the CDR3 is TGTGCCAGCAGCTGGGGAGGGGCGGTCCCCACAGATACGCAGTATTTT.

The rearrangement joins TRBV5-1 to TRBJ2-5; possible D gene TRBD2, 6 bases. The DNA matches TRBJ2-7 better at its end, which makes the J call doubtful. CDR1 is SGHRS and CDR2 is YFSETQ in the germline V gene. The CDR3 extends over 14 amino acids. The CDR3 reads CASSLVGGKAEQYF. The CDR3 DNA follows: TGCGCCAGCAGCTTGGTTGGCGGGAAGGCCGAGCAGTACTTC.

V is TRBV2 and J is TRBJ2-5, with a tentative D call TRBD2 (7 bases). Trimming pared 8 bases from V and 6 bases from J, leaving 13 bases between. Germline values: CDR1 SNHLY, CDR2 FYNNEI. The CDR3 runs 12 residues. The CDR3 loop reads CASRGALKTQYF. CDR3 bases: TGTGCCAGCCGGGGGGCCCTGAAGACCCAGTACTTC.